This T cell receptor beta chain was profiled in a study of blood T cell repertoires in COVID-19. On the study more broadly: The samples span acute and convalescent COVID-19 from the United States, Italy and Spain. PBMCs, B-cell-depleted T cells, or T cells provided the cDNA or gDNA that made up the material.

Original handling: From reference gene primer amplification, estimates of nucleated cell counts were derived. TCRdb's copy holds only in-frame clones and misses some; the assay was immunoSEQ multiplex PCR. V and J calls and clone size are given by that table; D and trimming were obtained from the DNA. In the table there are over 250,000 clones, about 89% of which are singletons. The CDR3 consists of 13 residues. With 0 bases removed from V and 5 bases from J, the gap between germline ends came to 8 bases. The germline V gene encodes CDR1 SGDLS and CDR2 YYNGEE. The chain uses TRBV9 and TRBJ1-2; D call uncertain. The sample taken for sequencing was peripheral blood. This sequence was found in a middle-aged man who had recovered from COVID-19. This CDR3 is CASSVESYYGYTF. In DNA, the CDR3 is TGTGCCAGCAGCGTAGAGAGCTATTATGGCTACACCTTC.